This TCR beta chain stems from a study of blood T cells in healthy people across ages. This clonotype was recorded many times. CDR1 is SGHTA and CDR2 is FQGNSA in the germline V gene. The junction had 6 bases not matched to a gene; V was cut back by 5 bases and J by 7 bases. The CDR3 is 13 residues long. Donation came from healthy Caucasian individuals in Russia who were aged about 6 to 100. With a J-beta primer mix and a sample-barcoded 5' primer, a second PCR ran about 6 to 11 cycles. TCRdb fed the 5' RACE reads into MiXCR, producing one record per CDR3 protein. The table includes 600,000 or so distinct CDR3 sequences, approximately 30% detected once.

This sequence joins TRBV7-2 and TRBJ2-5, with 8 bases matching TRBD1. Specimen: blood. The clonotype originates from a woman of 80 years or more in good health. Here the CDR3 reads CASSPAGGMTQYF. In DNA, the CDR3 is TGTGCCAGCAGCCCGGCAGGGGGCATGACCCAGTACTTC.